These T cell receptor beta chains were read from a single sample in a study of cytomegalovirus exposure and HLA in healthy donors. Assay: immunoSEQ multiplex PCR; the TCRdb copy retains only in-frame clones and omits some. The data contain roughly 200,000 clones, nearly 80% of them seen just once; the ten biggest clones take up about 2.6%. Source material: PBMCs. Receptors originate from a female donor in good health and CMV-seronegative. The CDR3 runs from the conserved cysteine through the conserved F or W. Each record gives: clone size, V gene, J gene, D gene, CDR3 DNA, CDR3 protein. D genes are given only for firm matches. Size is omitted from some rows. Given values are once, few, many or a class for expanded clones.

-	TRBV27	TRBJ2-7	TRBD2	TGTGCCAGCAGTACTCCGGGGCTAGCGGTCTACGAGCAGTACTTC	CASSTPGLAVYEQYF
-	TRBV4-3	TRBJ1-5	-	TGCGCCAGCAGCCAAGACACTGGGCTCGGTCAGCCCCAGCATTTT	CASSQDTGLGQPQHF
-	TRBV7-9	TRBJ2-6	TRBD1	TGTGCCAGCAGCTTATCTGTGGGCAGGGGGTCTACCGGGGCCAACGTCCTGACTTTC	CASSLSVGRGSTGANVLTF
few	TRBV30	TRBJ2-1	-	TGTGCCTGGAGCAGGGGTTCCTACAATGAGCAGTTCTTC	CAWSRGSYNEQFF
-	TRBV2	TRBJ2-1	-	TGTGCCAGCAGTGGGCAGGGCCTATACAATGAGCAGTTCTTC	CASSGQGLYNEQFF
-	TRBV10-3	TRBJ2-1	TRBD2	TGTGCCATCAGTGCCAGCGGGAGTCCGGTTGAGCAGTTCTTC	CAISASGSPVEQFF
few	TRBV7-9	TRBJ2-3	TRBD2	TGTTCCAGCAGCTTAAGGGGGGGGACCGGGACTAGACAAAATACGCAGTATTTT	CSSSLRGGTGTRQNTQYF
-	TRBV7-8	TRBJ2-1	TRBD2	TGTGCCAGCAGCTCCCGACTAGCGGGGGTCTTTGGTAATGAGCAGTTCTTC	CASSSRLAGVFGNEQFF
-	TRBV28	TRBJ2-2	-	TGTGCCAGCGAGACACCCAGATCAGGGACAAACACCGGGGAGCTGTTTTTT	CASETPRSGTNTGELFF
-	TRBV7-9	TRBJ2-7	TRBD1	TGTGCCAGCAGCTTAGCGGGGACAGGGTCCTACGAGCAGTACTTC	CASSLAGTGSYEQYF
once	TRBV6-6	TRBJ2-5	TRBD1	TGTGCCAGCAGTCCTCTCGTAACAGGGGCTATCGGGGAGCAGTACTTC	CASSPLVTGAIGEQYF
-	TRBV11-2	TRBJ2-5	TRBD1	TGTGCCAGCAGCGGAAGGACAGGGGGTTTTGAGACCCAGTACTTC	CASSGRTGGFETQYF
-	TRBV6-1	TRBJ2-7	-	TGTGCCAGCAGTGATCCCCGGACAGCCGAGGGAAGCTCCTACGAGCAGTACTTC	CASSDPRTAEGSSYEQYF
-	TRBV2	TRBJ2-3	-	TGTGCCAGCAGTGACAACGGGGGAGATACGCAGTATTTT	CASSDNGGDTQYF
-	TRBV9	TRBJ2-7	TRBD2	TGTGCCAGCAGCCCGTATTCGACTAGCGACTACGAGCAGTACTTC	CASSPYSTSDYEQYF
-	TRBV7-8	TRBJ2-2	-	TGTGCCAGCAGCTTTACAGGGTCCGGGGAGCTGTTTTTT	CASSFTGSGELFF
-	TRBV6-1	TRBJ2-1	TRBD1	TGTGCCAGCAAACAGGGACAGGGGGCCTACAATGAGCAGTTCTTC	CASKQGQGAYNEQFF
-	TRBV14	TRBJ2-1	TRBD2	TGTGCCAGCAGCCAAATAGGCGGGGGATCAGGCCAGCAGTTCTTC	CASSQIGGGSGQQFF
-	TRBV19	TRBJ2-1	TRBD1	TGTGCCAGTAGCCCCGTAGGCCAGGGGGCGAATGAGCAGTTCTTC	CASSPVGQGANEQFF
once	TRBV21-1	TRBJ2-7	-	TGTGCCAGCAGCAAAGCTGATCGAGGGATCTACGAGCAGTACTTC	CASSKADRGIYEQYF
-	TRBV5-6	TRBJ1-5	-	TGTGCCAGCAGCTACAGACGGATTAATCAGCCCCAGCATTTT	CASSYRRINQPQHF
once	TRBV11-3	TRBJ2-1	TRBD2	TGTGCCAGCAGCTTGGGACTAGCGGGCTACTACAATGAGCAGTTCTTC	CASSLGLAGYYNEQFF
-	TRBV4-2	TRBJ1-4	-	TGTGCCAGCAGCCAAGGAGGATTAACTAATGAAAAACTGTTTTTT	CASSQGGLTNEKLFF
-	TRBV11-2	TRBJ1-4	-	TGTGCCAGCAGCCCCGGGGTGGGATCCCCTTCAACTAATGAAAAACTGTTTTTT	CASSPGVGSPSTNEKLFF
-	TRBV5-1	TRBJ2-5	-	TGCGCCAGCAGCGATCCCCAGGGGTCGGAGACCCAGTACTTC	CASSDPQGSETQYF
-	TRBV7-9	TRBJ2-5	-	TGTGCCAGCAGCCCAGGAGTAAGCGGGGACACCCAAGAGACCCAGTACTTC	CASSPGVSGDTQETQYF
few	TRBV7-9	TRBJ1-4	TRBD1	TGTTCCAGCAGCTTAGGACAGGGGAGGGCAACTAATGAAAAACTGTTTTTT	CSSSLGQGRATNEKLFF
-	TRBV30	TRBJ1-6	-	TGTGCCTGGAGTGGAGACCCGCGGTCACCCCTCCACTTT	CAWSGDPRSPLHF
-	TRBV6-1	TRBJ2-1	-	TGTGCCAGCAGTACGGAGGCGGGCTCCTACAATGAGCAGTTCTTC	CASSTEAGSYNEQFF
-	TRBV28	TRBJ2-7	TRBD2	TGTGCCAGCAAACTAGCGGGAACCTACGAGCAGTACTTC	CASKLAGTYEQYF
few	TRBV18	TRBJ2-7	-	TGTGCCAGCTCACCACCCGACAGCTCCTACGAGCAGTACTTC	CASSPPDSSYEQYF
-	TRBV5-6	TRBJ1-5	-	TGTGCCAGCAGCTTGGGCCCCGGAGAGCCCCAGCATTTT	CASSLGPGEPQHF